A selection of T cell receptor beta chains follows, all from one sample in a study of OX40 agonist ivuxolimab in advanced cancers. Some clones are missing from TCRdb's copy, which holds only in-frame ones; the method was immunoSEQ multiplex PCR. The sample yields around 80,000 clones, roughly 90% seen once. Sequencing used CD4+ or CD8+ T cells sorted from blood, obtained in a trial of the OX40 agonist ivuxolimab. All receptors derive from an adult with an advanced solid tumor such as melanoma, head and neck, liver or kidney cancer. The CDR3 runs from the conserved cysteine through the conserved F or W. D genes are given only for firm matches. A row's size may be missing; if present it is once, few, many or a size class.

14	.	TRBV6-1	TRBD2	TRBJ2-4	CASSELGGGGIQYF	TGTGCCAGCAGTGAGCTTGGGGGGGGAGGCATTCAGTACTTC
15	once	TRBV6-6	TRBD2	TRBJ2-7	CASSYSSSGAYEQYF	TGTGCCAGCAGTTACTCGTCTAGCGGGGCCTACGAGCAGTACTTC
12	.	TRBV5-7	.	TRBJ1-1	CASSFGNTEAFF	TGTGCCAGCAGCTTCGGTAACACTGAAGCTTTCTTT
13	.	TRBV7-9	.	TRBJ1-5	CASRNYSNQPQHF	TGTGCCAGCAGAAACTATAGCAATCAGCCCCAGCATTTT
19	.	TRBV7-9	.	TRBJ2-6	CASSSETVREFSGANVLTF	TGTGCCAGCAGCTCAGAGACCGTCAGGGAATTCTCTGGGGCCAACGTCCTGACTTTC
14	.	TRBV27	.	TRBJ1-1	CATSPLGGNTEAFF	TGTGCCACCAGTCCCTTGGGGGGGAACACTGAAGCTTTCTTT
14	.	TRBV6-4	TRBD1	TRBJ2-7	CASSVDRGAYEQYF	TGTGCCAGCAGTGTCGACAGGGGGGCCTACGAGCAGTACTTC
16	once	TRBV4-3	TRBD1	TRBJ1-2	CASSQNRQGPNYGYTF	TGCGCCAGCAGCCAAAACCGACAGGGACCTAACTATGGCTACACCTTC
15	.	TRBV6-1	TRBD1	TRBJ1-4	CASSERQGVDEKLFF	TGTGCCAGCAGTGAACGACAGGGAGTTGATGAAAAACTGTTTTTT
16	once	TRBV2	.	TRBJ2-7	CASRFLGRGPSYEQYF	TGTGCCAGCAGGTTCTTAGGTCGGGGGCCCTCCTACGAGCAGTACTTC
14	.	TRBV19	.	TRBJ1-1	CASSPMGGWAEAFF	TGTGCCAGTAGTCCGATGGGAGGATGGGCTGAAGCTTTCTTT
14	.	TRBV5-1	.	TRBJ2-3	CASSFRSAEDTQYF	TGCGCCAGCAGTTTTCGGTCCGCCGAGGATACGCAGTATTTT
15	once	TRBV9	TRBD2	TRBJ2-2	CASGIAGENTGELFF	TGTGCCAGCGGCATAGCGGGGGAGAACACCGGGGAGCTGTTTTTT
14	.	TRBV13	.	TRBJ1-1	CASSSGTNYTEAFF	TGTGCCAGCAGCTCAGGGACAAATTACACTGAAGCTTTCTTT
16	.	TRBV6-5	.	TRBJ2-1	CASSYSLRDIRNEQFF	TGTGCCAGCAGTTACTCATTGCGGGACATTAGAAATGAGCAGTTCTTC
12	.	TRBV6-5	.	TRBJ2-7	CASSDSSYEQYF	TGTGCCAGCTCGGACAGCTCCTACGAGCAGTACTTC